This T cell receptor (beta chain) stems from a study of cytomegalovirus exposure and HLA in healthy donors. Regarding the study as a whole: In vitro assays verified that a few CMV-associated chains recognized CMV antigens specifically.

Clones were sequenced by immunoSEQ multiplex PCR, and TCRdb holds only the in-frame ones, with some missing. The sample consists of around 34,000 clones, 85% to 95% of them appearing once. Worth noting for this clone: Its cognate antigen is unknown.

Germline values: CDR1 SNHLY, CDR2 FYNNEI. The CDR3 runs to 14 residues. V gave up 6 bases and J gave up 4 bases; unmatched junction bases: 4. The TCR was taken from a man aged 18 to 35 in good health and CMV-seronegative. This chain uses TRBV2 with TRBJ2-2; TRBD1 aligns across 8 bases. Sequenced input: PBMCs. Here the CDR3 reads CASSGQGSTGELFF. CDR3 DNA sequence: TGTGCCAGCAGCGGACAGGGAAGCACCGGGGAGCTGTTTTTT.